The 5 T cell receptor beta chains below come from one sample, sequenced in a study of sequential checkpoint blockade in melanoma. The table came from immunoSEQ multiplex PCR; TCRdb's copy has only in-frame clones and leaves some out. The sample contains about 7,700 clones, 60% of which appear only once. The sample's treatment: randomized to nivolumab then ipilimumab (arm A) or the reverse (arm B). The starting material was CD8+ T cells sorted from blood (inferred from file names), obtained from a patient given nivolumab and ipilimumab in sequence. Receptors were obtained from a human donor with melanoma.

The chain uses TRBV7-9 and TRBJ2-7, with 10 positions matching TRBD1. The CDR3 has 16 residues. CDR1 and CDR2 (germline): SEHNR, FQNEAQ (reference sequence). The V segment lost 5 bases and the J segment 2 bases; nucleotides outside the gene matches: 9. The CDR3 spells CASSQASDRGAYEQYF. CDR3 in DNA: TGTGCCAGCAGCCAGGCGTCGGACAGGGGGGCCTACGAGCAGTACTTC.

This chain connects TRBV5-1 to TRBJ1-1; 8 nucleotides align to TRBD1. Trimming cost V 2 bases and J 5 bases; bases outside gene matches: 8. CDR3 length: 15 amino acids. Per germline, CDR1 SGHRS and CDR2 YFSETQ. CDR3 sequence reads: CASSFLSQGETEAFF. CDR3 coding DNA: TGCGCCAGCAGCTTCCTCTCACAGGGGGAAACTGAAGCTTTCTTT.

J is TRBJ1-5 and V is TRBV5-1; no definite D call. The germline CDR1 and CDR2 sequences are SGHRS and YFSETQ. V was pared by 7 bases and J by 1 base, with 12 bases between. There are 14 residues in the CDR3. DNA of the CDR3: TGCGCCAGCCCCCGGGGAACGAGCAATCAGCCCCAGCATTTT. This translates into CASPRGTSNQPQHF.

This clone appeared once. This sequence joins TRBV28 and TRBJ1-2; 9 positions match TRBD1. Trimming took 5 bases from V and 4 from J; bases not matched to a gene: 8. The CDR3 extends over 15 amino acids. Germline CDR1 reads MDHEN; CDR2 reads SYDVKM. Here the CDR3 reads CASSPLTGGAYGYTF. CDR3 DNA sequence: TGTGCCAGCAGTCCACTTACAGGGGGCGCCTATGGCTACACCTTC.

This clone has only a few counts. The V and J genes are TRBV4-1 and TRBJ2-7; D is perhaps TRBD1 (5 bases). V gave up 4 bases and J gave up 6 bases, with 13 bases separating them. In germline, CDR1 is MGHRA, CDR2 YSYEKL. The CDR3 runs 13 residues. The CDR3 is CASSLYRSAEQYF. CDR3 DNA: TGCGCCAGCAGCCTTTACAGGTCCGCCGAGCAGTACTTC.